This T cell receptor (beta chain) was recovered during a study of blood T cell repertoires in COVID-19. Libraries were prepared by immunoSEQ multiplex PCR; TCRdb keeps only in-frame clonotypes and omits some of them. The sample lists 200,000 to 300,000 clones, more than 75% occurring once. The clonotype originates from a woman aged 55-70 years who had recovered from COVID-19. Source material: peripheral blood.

The CDR3 DNA is TGTGCCAGCAGTTTACTTGCGGAGGCCTACGAGCAGTACTTC. It codes for CASSLLAEAYEQYF. This sequence joins TRBV28 and TRBJ2-7, with a weak D call TRBD2 (5 bases). The CDR3 sequence is 14 residues long. Trimming took 2 bases from V and 2 from J, leaving 10 bases between them. The germline V gene has CDR1 MDHEN and CDR2 SYDVKM.